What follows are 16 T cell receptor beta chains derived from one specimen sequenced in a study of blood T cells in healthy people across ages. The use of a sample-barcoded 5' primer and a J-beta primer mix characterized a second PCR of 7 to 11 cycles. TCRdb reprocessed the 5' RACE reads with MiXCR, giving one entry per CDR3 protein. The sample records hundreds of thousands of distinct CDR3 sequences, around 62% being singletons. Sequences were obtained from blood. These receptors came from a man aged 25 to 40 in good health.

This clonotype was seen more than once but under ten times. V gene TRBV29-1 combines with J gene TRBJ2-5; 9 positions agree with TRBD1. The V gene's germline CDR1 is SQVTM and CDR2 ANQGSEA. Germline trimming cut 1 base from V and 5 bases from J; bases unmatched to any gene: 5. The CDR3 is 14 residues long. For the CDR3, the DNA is TGCAGCGTTGAAGGGAAGGGACAGGGTGAGACCCAGTACTTC. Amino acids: CSVEGKGQGETQYF.

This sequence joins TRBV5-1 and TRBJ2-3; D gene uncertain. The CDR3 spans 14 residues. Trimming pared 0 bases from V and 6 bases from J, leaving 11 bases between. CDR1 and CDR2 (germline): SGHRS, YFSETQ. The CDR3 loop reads CASSLESSTDTQYF. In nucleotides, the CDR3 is TGCGCCAGCAGCTTGGAGTCTAGTACGGATACGCAGTATTTT.

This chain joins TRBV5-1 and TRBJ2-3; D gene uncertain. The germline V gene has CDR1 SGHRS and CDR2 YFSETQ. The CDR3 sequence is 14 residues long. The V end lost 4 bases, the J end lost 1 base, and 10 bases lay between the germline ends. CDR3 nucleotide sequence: TGCGCCAGCAGCCTCCCCCTAGGCACAGATACGCAGTATTTT. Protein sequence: CASSLPLGTDTQYF.

The CDR3 reads CASSSPWGRDQETQYF. The CDR3 DNA reads TGTGCCAGCAGTTCCCCCTGGGGGAGGGATCAAGAGACCCAGTACTTC. V is TRBV28 and J is TRBJ2-5; 7 bases match TRBD2. This CDR3 has 16 amino acids. Germline CDR1 and CDR2: MDHEN and SYDVKM. With V trimmed by 4 bases and J by 2 bases, 10 bases remained unmatched.

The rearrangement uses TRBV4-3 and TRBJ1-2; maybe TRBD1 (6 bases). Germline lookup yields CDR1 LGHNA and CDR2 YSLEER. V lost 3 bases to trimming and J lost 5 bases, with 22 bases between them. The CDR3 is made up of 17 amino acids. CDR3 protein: CASSHHRATRGGYGYTF. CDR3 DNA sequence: TGCGCCAGCAGCCACCACAGGGCTACAAGGGGTGGTTATGGCTACACCTTC.

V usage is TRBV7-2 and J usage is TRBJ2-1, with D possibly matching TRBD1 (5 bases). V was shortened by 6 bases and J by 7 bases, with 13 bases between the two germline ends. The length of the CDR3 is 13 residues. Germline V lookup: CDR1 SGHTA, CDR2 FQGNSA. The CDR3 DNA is TGTGCCAGCAGTGTAGGGCGACAGAATGAGCAGTTCTTC. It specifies CASSVGRQNEQFF.

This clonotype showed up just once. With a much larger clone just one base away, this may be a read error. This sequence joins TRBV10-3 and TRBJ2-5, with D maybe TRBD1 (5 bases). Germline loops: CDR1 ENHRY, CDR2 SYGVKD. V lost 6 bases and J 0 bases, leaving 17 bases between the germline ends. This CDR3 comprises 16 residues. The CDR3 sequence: CAIRDSQGPNQETQYF. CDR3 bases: TGTGCCATCAGGGATTCCCAGGGCCCCAACCAAGAGACCCAGTACTTC.

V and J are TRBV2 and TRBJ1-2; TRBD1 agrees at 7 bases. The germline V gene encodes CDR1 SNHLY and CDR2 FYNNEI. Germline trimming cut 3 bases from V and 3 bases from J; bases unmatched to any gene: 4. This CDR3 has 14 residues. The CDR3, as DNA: TGTGCCAGCAGTGAGGACAGGTTATACTATGGCTACACCTTC. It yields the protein CASSEDRLYYGYTF.

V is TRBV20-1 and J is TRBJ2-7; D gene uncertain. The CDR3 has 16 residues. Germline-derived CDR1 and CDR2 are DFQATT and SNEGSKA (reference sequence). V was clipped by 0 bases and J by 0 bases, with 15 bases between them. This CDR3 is CSARDPSGPSSYEQYF. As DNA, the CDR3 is TGCAGTGCTAGAGATCCTTCAGGTCCAAGCTCCTACGAGCAGTACTTC.

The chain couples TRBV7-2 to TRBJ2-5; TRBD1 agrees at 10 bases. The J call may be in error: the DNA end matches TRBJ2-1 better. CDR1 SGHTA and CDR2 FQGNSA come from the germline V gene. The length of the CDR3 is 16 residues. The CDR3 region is CASSFVGTGDPNEQFF. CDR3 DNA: TGTGCCAGCAGCTTCGTCGGGACAGGGGACCCGAATGAGCAGTTCTTC.

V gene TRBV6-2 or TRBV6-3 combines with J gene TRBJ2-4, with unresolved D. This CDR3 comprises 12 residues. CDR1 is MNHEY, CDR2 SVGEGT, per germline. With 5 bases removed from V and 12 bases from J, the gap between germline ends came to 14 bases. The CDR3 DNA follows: TGTGCCAGCAGTGCGAGTAGGTTGGGTCAGTACTTC. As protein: CASSASRLGQYF.

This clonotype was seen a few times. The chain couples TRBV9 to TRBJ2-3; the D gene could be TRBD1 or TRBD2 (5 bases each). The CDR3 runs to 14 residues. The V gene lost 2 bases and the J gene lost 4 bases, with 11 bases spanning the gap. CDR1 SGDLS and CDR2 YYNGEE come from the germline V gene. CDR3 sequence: CASSVGVQSDTQYF. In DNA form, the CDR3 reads TGTGCCAGCAGCGTGGGGGTTCAGTCAGATACGCAGTATTTT.

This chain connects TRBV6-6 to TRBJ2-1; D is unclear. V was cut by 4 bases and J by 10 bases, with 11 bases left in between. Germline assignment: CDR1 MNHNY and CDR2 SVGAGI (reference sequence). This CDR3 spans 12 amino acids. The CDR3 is CASSLHSYEQFF. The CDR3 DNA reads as TGTGCCAGCAGTTTACATAGCTACGAGCAGTTCTTC.

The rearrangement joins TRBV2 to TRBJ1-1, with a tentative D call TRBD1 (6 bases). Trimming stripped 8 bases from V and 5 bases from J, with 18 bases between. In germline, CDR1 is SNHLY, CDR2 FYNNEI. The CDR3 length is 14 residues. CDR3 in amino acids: CASGLEGGDTEAFF. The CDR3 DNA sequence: TGTGCCAGCGGTTTAGAGGGGGGCGATACTGAAGCTTTCTTT.

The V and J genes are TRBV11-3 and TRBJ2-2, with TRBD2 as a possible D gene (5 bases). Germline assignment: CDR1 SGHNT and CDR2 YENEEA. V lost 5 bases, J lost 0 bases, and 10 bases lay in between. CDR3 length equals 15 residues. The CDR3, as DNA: TGTGCCAGCAGCAGTCGGGGAGCGAACACCGGGGAGCTGTTTTTT. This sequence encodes CASSSRGANTGELFF.

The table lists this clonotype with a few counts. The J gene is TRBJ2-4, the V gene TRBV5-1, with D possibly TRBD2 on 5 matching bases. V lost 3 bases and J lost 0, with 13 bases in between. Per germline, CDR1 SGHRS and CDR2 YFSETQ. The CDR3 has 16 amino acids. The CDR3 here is CASSSTTLLAKNIQYF. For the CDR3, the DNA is TGCGCCAGCAGCTCGACTACACTTCTAGCCAAAAACATTCAGTACTTC.